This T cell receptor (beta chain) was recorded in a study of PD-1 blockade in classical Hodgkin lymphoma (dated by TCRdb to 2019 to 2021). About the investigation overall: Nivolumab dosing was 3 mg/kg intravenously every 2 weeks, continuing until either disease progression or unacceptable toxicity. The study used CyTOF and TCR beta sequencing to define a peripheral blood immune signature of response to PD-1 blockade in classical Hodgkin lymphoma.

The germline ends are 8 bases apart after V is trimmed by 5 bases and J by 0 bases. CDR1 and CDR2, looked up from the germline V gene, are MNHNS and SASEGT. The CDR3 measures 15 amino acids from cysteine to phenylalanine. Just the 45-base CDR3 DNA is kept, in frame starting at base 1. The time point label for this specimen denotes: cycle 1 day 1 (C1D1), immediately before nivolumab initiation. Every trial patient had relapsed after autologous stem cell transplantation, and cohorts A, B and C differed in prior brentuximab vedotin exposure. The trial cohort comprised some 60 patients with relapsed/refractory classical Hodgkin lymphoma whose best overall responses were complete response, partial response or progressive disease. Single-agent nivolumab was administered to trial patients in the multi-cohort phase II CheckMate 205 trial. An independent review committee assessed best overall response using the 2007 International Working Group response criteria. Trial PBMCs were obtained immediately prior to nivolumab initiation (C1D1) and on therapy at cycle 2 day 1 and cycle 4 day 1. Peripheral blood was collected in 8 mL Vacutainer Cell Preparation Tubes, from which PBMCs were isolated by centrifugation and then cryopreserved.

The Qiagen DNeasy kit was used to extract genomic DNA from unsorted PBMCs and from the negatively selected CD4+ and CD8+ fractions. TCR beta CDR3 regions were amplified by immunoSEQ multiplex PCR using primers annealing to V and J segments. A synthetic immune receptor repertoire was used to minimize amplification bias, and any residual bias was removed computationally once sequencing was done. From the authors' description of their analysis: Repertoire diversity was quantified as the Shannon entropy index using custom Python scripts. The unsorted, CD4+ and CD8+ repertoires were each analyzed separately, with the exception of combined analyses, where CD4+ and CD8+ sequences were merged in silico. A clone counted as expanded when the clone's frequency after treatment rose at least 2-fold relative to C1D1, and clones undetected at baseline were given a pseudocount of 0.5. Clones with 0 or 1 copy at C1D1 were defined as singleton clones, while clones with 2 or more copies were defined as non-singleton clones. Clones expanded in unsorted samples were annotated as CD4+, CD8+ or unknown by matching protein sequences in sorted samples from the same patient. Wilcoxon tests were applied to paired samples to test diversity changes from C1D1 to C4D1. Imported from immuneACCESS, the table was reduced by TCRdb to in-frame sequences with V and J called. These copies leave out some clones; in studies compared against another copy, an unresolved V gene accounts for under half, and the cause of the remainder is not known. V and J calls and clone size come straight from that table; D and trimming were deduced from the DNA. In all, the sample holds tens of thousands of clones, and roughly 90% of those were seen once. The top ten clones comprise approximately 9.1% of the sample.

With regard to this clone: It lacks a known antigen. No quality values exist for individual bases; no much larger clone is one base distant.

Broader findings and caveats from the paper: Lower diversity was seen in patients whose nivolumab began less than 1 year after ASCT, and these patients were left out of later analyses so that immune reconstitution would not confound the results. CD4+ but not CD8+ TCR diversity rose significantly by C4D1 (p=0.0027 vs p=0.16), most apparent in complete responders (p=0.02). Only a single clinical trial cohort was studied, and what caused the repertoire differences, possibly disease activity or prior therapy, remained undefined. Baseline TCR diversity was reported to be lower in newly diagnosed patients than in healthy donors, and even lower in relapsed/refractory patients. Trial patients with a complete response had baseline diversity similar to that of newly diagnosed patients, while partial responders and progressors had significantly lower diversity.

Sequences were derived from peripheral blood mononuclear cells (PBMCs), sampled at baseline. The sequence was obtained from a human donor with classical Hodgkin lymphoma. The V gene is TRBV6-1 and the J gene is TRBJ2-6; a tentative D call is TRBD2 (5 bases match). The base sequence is TGTGCCAGCAGTAAGGACTCCTCTGGGGCCAACGTCCTGACTTTC. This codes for CASSKDSSGANVLTF.